This T cell receptor (beta chain) stems from a study of blood T cell repertoires in COVID-19. In germline, CDR1 is LNHDA, CDR2 SQIVND (reference sequence). CDR3 size: 17 residues. Trimming at V came to 5 bases and at J to 3 bases, leaving 7 bases not matched to a gene. Sequenced by immunoSEQ multiplex PCR; TCRdb stores in-frame clones only, minus some. Of roughly 220,000 clones detected, about 85% appear once; the ten largest clones hold 20%. The chain is built from TRBV19 and TRBJ2-3, with 14 bases aligning to TRBD2. The TCR was taken from a man under 40 with active or convalescent COVID-19. The sequencing input was peripheral blood. The CDR3 DNA is TGTGCCAGTAGTGAAAGACTAGCGGGGGGGCCTACAGATACGCAGTATTTT. Translated, it gives CASSERLAGGPTDTQYF. The complete variable domain, with remaining parts taken from reference TRBV19 and TRBJ2-3, reads DGGITQSPKYLFRKEGQNVTLSCEQNLNHDAMYWYRQDPGQGLRLIYYSQIVNDFQKGDIAEGYSVSREKKESFPLTVTSAQKNPTAFYLCASSERLAGGPTDTQYFGPGTRLTVL.